This T cell receptor beta chain was retrieved from a study of T cell changes during pregnancy in multiple sclerosis. Data came from immunoSEQ multiplex PCR; TCRdb stores just in-frame clones and leaves some out. The table has about 50,000 clones, roughly 94% seen once. Germline CDR1 and CDR2: MRHNA and SNTAGT. The CDR3 length is 13 residues. J lost 6 bases, V lost 6 bases, and 6 bases had no gene match. The V gene is TRBV6-4, the J gene TRBJ2-7, with 9 positions matching TRBD1. The sample was CD8+ T cells from peripheral blood mononuclear cells, taken before pregnancy. The TCR originated in a female donor with multiple sclerosis, enrolled in a pregnancy study. CDR3 region: CASSGTGLPEQYF. CDR3 nucleotide sequence: TGTGCCAGCAGCGGGACAGGGCTTCCCGAGCAGTACTTC.